These 20 T cell receptor beta chains share one sample of origin, sequenced in a study of blood T cells in healthy people across ages. Combining a sample-barcoded 5' primer with a J-beta primer mix, a second PCR ran for 7 to 11 cycles. TCRdb analysed the 5' RACE reads with MiXCR anew, one entry per CDR3 protein. The table lists approximately 700,000 distinct CDR3 sequences, approximately 29% of them singletons. Sample: blood. These receptors originate from a woman of 80 years or more in good health.

Ten or more counts support this clonotype. J is TRBJ1-2 and V is TRBV20-1; 11 nucleotides align to TRBD1. From germline, CDR1 is DFQATT and CDR2 SNEGSKA (reference sequence). After removal of 6 bases from V and 5 bases from J, the junction contained 5 bases not matched to a gene. The CDR3 is made up of 13 amino acids. This CDR3 reads CSAPDRGRYGYTF. CDR3 nucleotide sequence: TGCAGTGCCCCGGACAGGGGGCGATATGGCTACACCTTC.

This chain's CDR3 is CASGGARAGGSPLHF. In DNA, the CDR3 is TGTGCCAGCGGCGGGGCAAGAGCTGGTGGTTCACCCCTCCACTTT. This chain uses TRBV2 with TRBJ1-6, with a tentative D call TRBD1 (5 bases). The CDR3 consists of 15 residues. The V and J ends lost 8 bases and 9 bases respectively, with 20 bases between them. Germline CDR1 SNHLY, CDR2 FYNNEI.

The chain links TRBV20-1 to TRBJ2-5; D is unclear. Looked up from germline, CDR1 is DFQATT and CDR2 is SNEGSKA (reference sequence). V lost 6 bases, J lost 4 bases, and 9 bases lay in between. The CDR3 loop spans 11 amino acids. CDR3 in DNA: TGCAGTGCCCATTGGGCAGAGACCCAGTACTTC. This codes for CSAHWAETQYF.

This clonotype was seen ten or more times. The chain carries TRBV18 and TRBJ2-7; a weak D match, TRBD1 (6 bases). The CDR3 runs to 15 residues. V lost 3 bases to trimming and J lost 1 base, with 13 bases between them. Germline values: CDR1 KGHSH, CDR2 LQKENI. CDR3 DNA sequence: TGTGCCAGCTCACCCTCCGCAGGGGTATCCTACGAGCAGTACTTC. This translates into CASSPSAGVSYEQYF.

This clonotype was recorded many times. The chain couples TRBV28 to TRBJ1-2, with D possibly being TRBD1 (6 bases). Germline CDR1 and CDR2: MDHEN and SYDVKM. Trimming took off 5 bases at V and 7 bases at J, with 14 bases between the two ends. CDR3 length equals 13 residues. The CDR3 loop is CASSVQGSRGYTF. The CDR3 DNA reads TGTGCCAGCAGTGTACAGGGTAGTCGTGGCTACACCTTC.

The chain recombines TRBV5-6 with TRBJ1-1; TRBD1 matches at 7 bases. The V segment lost 3 bases and the J segment 2 bases; nucleotides outside the gene matches: 7. This CDR3 comprises 15 residues. Germline CDR1 SGHDT, CDR2 YYEEEE. In DNA, the CDR3 is TGTGCCAGCAGCTCATTACAGGGGCTCAACACTGAAGCTTTCTTT. This translates into CASSSLQGLNTEAFF.

In its sample, this clonotype was seen many times. The CDR3 DNA is TGTGCCAGCAGCTTGGGGACAGGCTGGTCTAGCACAGATACGCAGTATTTT. Encoded protein: CASSLGTGWSSTDTQYF. The rearrangement uses TRBV7-9 and TRBJ2-3; 8 nucleotides align to TRBD1. Germline trimming cut 3 bases from V and 0 bases from J; bases unmatched to any gene: 8. The CDR3 has 17 amino acids. The germline V gene has CDR1 SEHNR and CDR2 FQNEAQ (reference sequence). The full variable domain, rest sourced from reference TRBV7-9 and TRBJ2-3, is DTGVSQNPRHKITKRGQNVTFRCDPISEHNRLYWYRQTLGQGPEFLTYFQNEAQLEKSRLLSDRFSAERPKGSFSTLEIQRTEQGDSAMYLCASSLGTGWSSTDTQYFGPGTRLTVL.

This clonotype was counted at least ten times. The chain uses TRBV12-3 or TRBV12-4 and TRBJ1-5, with TRBD1 matching over 7 bases. With V trimmed by 4 bases and J by 3 bases, 6 bases remained unmatched. The CDR3 runs 15 residues. The CDR3 spells CASSSRQGLNQPQHF. CDR3 bases: TGTGCCAGCAGTTCGAGACAGGGCCTCAATCAGCCCCAGCATTTT.

In its sample, this clonotype was seen a few times. The chain combines TRBV7-9 with TRBJ1-6; the D gene is possibly TRBD1 (6 bases). This CDR3 contains 15 residues. Germline V gene sequence: CDR1 SEHNR, CDR2 FQNEAQ (reference sequence). V lost 10 bases and J lost 5, with 18 bases in between. The CDR3 nucleotides read TGTGCCACCCCAGTCACAGGGTCGAATAATTCACCCCTCCACTTT. It translates to CATPVTGSNNSPLHF. Complete variable domain (other parts from reference TRBV7-9 and TRBJ1-6): DTGVSQNPRHKITKRGQNVTFRCDPISEHNRLYWYRQTLGQGPEFLTYFQNEAQLEKSRLLSDRFSAERPKGSFSTLEIQRTEQGDSAMYLCATPVTGSNNSPLHFGNGTRLTVT.

To note about this clonotype: As the CDR3 is not closed by the conserved phenylalanine or tryptophan, this likely results from a read error. The J gene is TRBJ1-4, the V gene TRBV5-1, with 7 bases lining up with TRBD1. The CDR3 loop spans 15 amino acids. Germline-derived CDR1 and CDR2 are SGHRS and YFSETQ. J was trimmed by 2 bases and V by 5 bases; bases with no gene match: 6. The CDR3 sequence: CASRPQGSTNEKLFS. CDR3 DNA sequence: TGCGCCAGCAGACCACAGGGGTCGACTAATGAAAAACTGTTTTCT.

A few counts support this clonotype. One base away lies a much larger clone, so this may be a sequencing read error. The chain links TRBV20-1 to TRBJ2-1, with unresolved D. Germline V gene lookup returns CDR1 DFQATT and CDR2 SNEGSKA (reference sequence). The V end lost 6 bases, the J end lost 6 bases, and 18 bases lay between the germline ends. The CDR3 length is 14 residues. CDR3 DNA: TGCAGTGCCCTCGCCCTAGGAACATGCAATGAGCAGTTCTTC. Amino acids: CSALALGTCNEQFF.

This clonotype showed up many times. The chain employs TRBV2 and TRBJ2-5; TRBD1 agrees at 10 bases. V was pared by 7 bases and J by 5 bases, with 1 base of the junction left unmatched. The V gene's germline CDR1 is SNHLY and CDR2 FYNNEI. This CDR3 spans 12 amino acids. In DNA form, the CDR3 reads TGTGCCAGCATGACAGGGGGCGAGACCCAGTACTTC. Encoded protein: CASMTGGETQYF.

This clonotype was detected only a few times. This chain joins TRBV29-1 and TRBJ2-7; D may correspond to TRBD1 or TRBD2 (6 bases each). Trimming took off 7 bases at V and 2 bases at J, with 12 bases between the two ends. The CDR3 runs 12 residues. The germline CDR1 and CDR2 sequences are SQVTM and ANQGSEA. For the CDR3, the DNA is TGCAGCGGGGCGGGACAAGCCTACGAGCAGTACTTC. It encodes CSGAGQAYEQYF.

This clonotype was counted many times. The J gene is TRBJ2-3, the V gene TRBV5-1, with TRBD2 identical over 9 bases. The CDR3 is 16 amino acids. Trimming cost V 4 bases and J 0 bases; bases outside gene matches: 6. Per germline, CDR1 SGHRS and CDR2 YFSETQ. The CDR3 protein is CASSPRAGGSTDTQYF. CDR3 nucleotides: TGCGCCAGCAGCCCTAGGGCGGGGGGGAGCACAGATACGCAGTATTTT.

By proportion, this clonotype is medium-sized. CDR3 protein: CSASPGSSYEQYF. The CDR3 DNA reads TGCAGTGCTAGCCCAGGGTCCTCCTACGAGCAGTACTTC. The rearrangement uses TRBV20-1 and TRBJ2-7, with D perhaps TRBD1 (5 bases). The CDR3 has 13 amino acids. Deletions cut 3 bases from V and 0 bases from J, with 9 bases between. Germline CDR1 is DFQATT and CDR2 is SNEGSKA (reference sequence).

This clonotype appeared many times. V gene TRBV20-1 combines with J gene TRBJ2-5, with D maybe TRBD1 (6 bases). The germline V gene encodes CDR1 DFQATT and CDR2 SNEGSKA (reference sequence). The CDR3 totals 12 residues. The V end lost 7 bases, the J end lost 1 base, and 10 bases lay between the germline ends. CDR3 amino acids: CSEQGRQETQYF. As DNA, the CDR3 is TGCAGTGAACAGGGCCGCCAAGAGACCCAGTACTTC.

The rearrangement uses TRBV7-9 and TRBJ1-1; D call uncertain. Trimming stripped 2 bases from V and 6 bases from J, with 16 bases between. The CDR3 consists of 15 residues. In germline, CDR1 is SEHNR, CDR2 FQNEAQ (reference sequence). The CDR3 DNA reads TGTGCCAGCAGCTTAAACCCGGCCGGGCGACCTGAAGCTTTCTTT. This translates into CASSLNPAGRPEAFF.

The gene calls are TRBV13 and TRBJ1-2, with TRBD1 identical over 7 bases. The J segment lost 10 bases and the V segment lost 2 bases, leaving 7 bases of the junction unmatched. The CDR3 length is 13 residues. CDR1 and CDR2 from the germline V gene are PRHDT and FYEKMQ (reference sequence). This CDR3 is CASSLRQGVDYTF. In nucleotides, the CDR3 is TGTGCCAGCAGCTTACGGCAGGGGGTCGACTACACCTTC.

This clonotype occurred many times. The genes are TRBV2 and TRBJ1-2; D not certain. V lost 6 bases and J 4 bases, leaving 12 bases between the germline ends. The CDR3 is 13 amino acids. Germline V gene sequence: CDR1 SNHLY, CDR2 FYNNEI. CDR3 sequence: CASSLKRLYGYTF. CDR3 in DNA: TGTGCCAGCAGCCTTAAGCGGCTCTATGGCTACACCTTC.

This chain joins TRBV28 and TRBJ2-5, with TRBD2 as a possible D gene (7 bases). The J call may not be correct, given that the DNA end is closer to TRBJ2-7. The CDR3 totals 16 residues. The V gene's germline CDR1 is MDHEN and CDR2 SYDVKM. Written as DNA, the CDR3 is TGTGCCAGCACCCCGGGGGGCGGATACCTTTCCTACGAGCAGTACTTC. Residues: CASTPGGGYLSYEQYF.